This TCR beta chain was sequenced in a study of post-analysis software for immune sequencing data. On the study more broadly: Recorded disease courses covered relapsing-remitting, secondary progressive and progressive-relapsing multiple sclerosis. Some patients had no subtype annotation. Study-level points and caveats: Patients carried a few TRBV segments more frequently than controls did, and TRBV5-6, TRBV5-1 and TRBV20-1 were among them. Samples prepared in the same batch strongly co-clustered by F measure.

The library was made from cDNA and included unique molecular identifiers. Each CDR3 protein gets one entry after TCRdb re-called the PCR reads with MiXCR. The repertoire includes 700,000 to 800,000 distinct CDR3 sequences, roughly 27% of them detected once, and roughly 0.53% sits in the top ten. The V and J ends lost 6 bases and 10 bases respectively, with 17 bases between them. Germline values: CDR1 DFQATT, CDR2 SNEGSKA (reference sequence). This CDR3 has 12 amino acids. For this clonotype: Antigen unknown.

This clonotype originated in a girl aged 10-17 years with multiple sclerosis. V and J are TRBV20-1 and TRBJ2-3; no definite D call. Sequenced: blood. CDR3 bases: TGCAGTGCAGAAACCCCCGGCACTGCGCAGTATTTT. Translated: CSAETPGTAQYF.